A selection of T cell receptor beta chains follows, all from one sample in a study of glioma-infiltrating T cells. TCRdb independently ran MiXCR on the multiplex PCR reads; one entry per CDR3 protein. The data show approximately 89,000 distinct CDR3 sequences, with about 23% seen just once and over 5.5% held by the top ten. The sequencing input was glioma tissue, nonneoplastic brain tissue, or PBMCs (not recorded which). The receptors derive from a human donor with low-grade glioma or glioblastoma, undergoing nonglioma brain surgery, or in good health (not recorded which). Both conserved end residues are part of each CDR3. Clone size is stated in some rows and not others, as once, few, many or a class when expanded.

.	TRBV19	TRBJ1-5	CAYSGASNQPQHF
many	TRBV20-1	TRBJ1-5	CSAAGGAGQPQHF
many	TRBV27	TRBJ1-1	CASSLNRGFTEAFF
many	TRBV6-1	TRBJ2-7	CASSWDRSYEQYF
.	TRBV4-1	TRBJ2-5	CASSPSTETKYF
.	TRBV6-1	TRBJ2-7	CASRKPGAYTYEQYF
few	TRBV18	TRBJ2-5	CASSAVNQETQYF
.	TRBV4-2	TRBJ2-1	CASSQDLAGVSNEQFF
few	TRBV19	TRBJ2-7	CASSRDRAVEQYF
many	TRBV12-3/TRBV12-4	TRBJ2-5	CASSLVGTSGSETQYF
.	TRBV19	TRBJ2-5	CASSLAPTGRSETQYF
many	TRBV6-1	TRBJ2-3	CASSSRIGGRRTDTQYF
.	TRBV10-3	TRBJ2-6	CTISSGTGGAGANVLTF
.	TRBV2	TRBJ2-7	CASSTETSSYERYF
many	TRBV5-4	TRBJ2-2	CASSRGGRSTGELFF